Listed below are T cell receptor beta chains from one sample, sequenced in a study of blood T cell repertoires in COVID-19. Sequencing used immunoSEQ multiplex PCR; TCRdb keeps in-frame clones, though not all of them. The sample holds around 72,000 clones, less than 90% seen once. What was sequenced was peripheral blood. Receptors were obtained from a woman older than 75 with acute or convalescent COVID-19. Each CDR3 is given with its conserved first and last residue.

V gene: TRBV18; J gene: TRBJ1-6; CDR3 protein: CASSEANSPLHF
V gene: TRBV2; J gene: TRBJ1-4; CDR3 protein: CASRPGTGNEKLFF
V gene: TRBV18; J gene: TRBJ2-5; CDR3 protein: CASSRGQGRETQYF
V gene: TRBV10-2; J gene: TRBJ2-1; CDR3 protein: CAVRDSSYNEQFF
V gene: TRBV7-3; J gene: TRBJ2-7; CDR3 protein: CASGGYGVSSYEQYF
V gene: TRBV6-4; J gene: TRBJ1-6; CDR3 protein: CASSDSTGGDSPLHF
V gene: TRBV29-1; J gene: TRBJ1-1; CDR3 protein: CSVDKAAVWQNTEAFF
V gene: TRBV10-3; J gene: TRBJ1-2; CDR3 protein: CAISDRGGYGYYGYTF
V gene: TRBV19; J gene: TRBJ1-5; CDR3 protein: CASSIPGQGARQPQHF
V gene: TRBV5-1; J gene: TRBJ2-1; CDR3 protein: CASSLRPDGSPLVNEQFF
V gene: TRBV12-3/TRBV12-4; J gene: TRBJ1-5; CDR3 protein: CASSFGGGQPQHF
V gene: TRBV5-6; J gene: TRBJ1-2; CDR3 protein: CASREGSNYGYTF
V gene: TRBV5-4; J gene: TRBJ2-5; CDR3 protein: CASSGGTSGSRGETQYF
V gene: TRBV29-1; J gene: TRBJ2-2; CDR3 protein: CSVDIEGAGELFF
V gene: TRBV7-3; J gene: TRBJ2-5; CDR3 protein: CASSPPGGSTQYF
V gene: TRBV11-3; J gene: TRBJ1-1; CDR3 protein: CASSLGVQGDREAFF
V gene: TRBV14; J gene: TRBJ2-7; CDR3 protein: CASSQILAGAPNYEQYF
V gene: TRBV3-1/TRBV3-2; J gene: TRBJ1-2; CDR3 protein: CASSQALKDIDF
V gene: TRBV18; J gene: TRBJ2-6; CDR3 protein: CASSPLGGAYSGANVLTF
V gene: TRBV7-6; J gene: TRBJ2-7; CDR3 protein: CASSLDTGTGGVYEQYF
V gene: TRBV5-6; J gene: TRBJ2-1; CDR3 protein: CASSLRTGHRTSANNEQFF
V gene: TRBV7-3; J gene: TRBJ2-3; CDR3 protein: CASSPRGAGTDTQYF
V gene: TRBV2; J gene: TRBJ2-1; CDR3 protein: CASGAPDHYNEQFF
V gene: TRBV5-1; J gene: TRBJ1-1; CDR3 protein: CASSRTGPNTEAFF
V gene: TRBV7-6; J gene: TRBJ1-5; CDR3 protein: CASSSKEDQPQHF
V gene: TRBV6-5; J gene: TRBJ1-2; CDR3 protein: CASSLGQGFGYTF
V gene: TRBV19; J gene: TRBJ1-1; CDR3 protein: CATSSGQGAAAFF
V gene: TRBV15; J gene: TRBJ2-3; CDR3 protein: CATSPRDLSDTQYF
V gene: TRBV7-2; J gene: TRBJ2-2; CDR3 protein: CASGQGRPTGELFF
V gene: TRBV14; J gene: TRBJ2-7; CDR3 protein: CASSPGQGLPYEQYF
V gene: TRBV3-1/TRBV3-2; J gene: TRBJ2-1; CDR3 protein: CASSLGLVSEQFF
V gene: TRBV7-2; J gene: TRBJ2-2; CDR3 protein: CASSLKGKYRGRDTGELFF
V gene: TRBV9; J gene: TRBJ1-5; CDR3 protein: CASSVRGNQPQHF
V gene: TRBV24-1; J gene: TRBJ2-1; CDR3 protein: CATSDTPGTGYEQFF
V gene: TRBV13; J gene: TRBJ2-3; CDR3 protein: CASSLGPLTQYF
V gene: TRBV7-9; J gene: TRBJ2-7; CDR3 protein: CASSPRTAGSYEQYF
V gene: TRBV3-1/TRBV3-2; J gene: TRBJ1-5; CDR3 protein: CASSQNAGQPQHF
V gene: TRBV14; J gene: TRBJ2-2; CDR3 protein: CASSPLRLAGATGELFF
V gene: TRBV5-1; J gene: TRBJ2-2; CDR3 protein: CASSPGEYTGELFF
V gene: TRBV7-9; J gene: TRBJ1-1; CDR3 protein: CASSLAGTALTEAFF
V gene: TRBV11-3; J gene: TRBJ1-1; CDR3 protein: CASTPITGNTEAFF
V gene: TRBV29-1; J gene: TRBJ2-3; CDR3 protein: CSVWKRGTSTDTQYF
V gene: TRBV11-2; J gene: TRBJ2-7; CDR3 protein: CASSLTVPDYEQYF
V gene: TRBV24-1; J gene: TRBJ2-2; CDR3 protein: CATGDNYAEHTGELFF
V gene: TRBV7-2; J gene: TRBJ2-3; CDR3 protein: CASSLVSGGTDTQYF
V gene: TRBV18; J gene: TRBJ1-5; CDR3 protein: CASSLQGIVQPQHF
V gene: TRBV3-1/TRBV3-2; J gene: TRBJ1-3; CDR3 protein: CASSPTGGSGNTIYF
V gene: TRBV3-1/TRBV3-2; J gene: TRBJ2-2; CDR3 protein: CASSQGLAGNTGELFF
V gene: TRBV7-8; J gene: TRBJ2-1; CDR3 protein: CASSGRGLGYNEQFF
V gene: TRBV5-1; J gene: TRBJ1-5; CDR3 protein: CASSLGASTGGQPQHF